A selection of T cell receptor beta chains follows, all from one sample in a study of OX40 agonist ivuxolimab in advanced cancers. TCRdb keeps only in-frame clones here, not all; method: immunoSEQ multiplex PCR. The table shows 70,000 to 85,000 clones, with 80% to 95% occurring only once. The sequenced sample was CD4+ or CD8+ T cells sorted from blood, obtained in a trial of the OX40 agonist ivuxolimab. The receptors stem from an adult with an advanced solid tumor such as melanoma, head and neck, liver or kidney cancer. Both conserved end residues are part of each CDR3. A D gene is named only where the DNA matches it firmly. Size tells how often a clone was seen (once, few, many) or the class of an expanded clone, and some rows leave it out.

TRBD1 | - | TRBJ2-5 | TRBV27 | CASSLTSGTGPSETQYF | TGTGCCAGCAGTTTAACCTCCGGGACAGGACCCTCAGAGACCCAGTACTTC
TRBD1 | - | TRBJ2-7 | TRBV5-4 | CASSWDRASYEQYF | TGTGCCAGCAGCTGGGACAGGGCATCCTACGAGCAGTACTTC
TRBD1 | - | TRBJ2-3 | TRBV7-2 | CASSFLGQETSTDTQYF | TGTGCCAGCAGCTTTCTAGGACAGGAAACTAGCACAGATACGCAGTATTTT
- | - | TRBJ1-5 | TRBV11-2 | CASSLDGGGNQPQHF | TGTGCCAGCAGCTTGGATGGTGGAGGCAATCAGCCCCAGCATTTT
- | - | TRBJ2-2 | TRBV27 | CASSSGTQNTGELFF | TGTGCCAGCAGTTCCGGGACTCAAAACACCGGGGAGCTGTTTTTT
TRBD1 | - | TRBJ1-2 | TRBV27 | CASSFTQGAGLSYTF | TGTGCCAGCAGTTTCACACAGGGGGCAGGGTTGAGCTACACCTTC
TRBD2 | - | TRBJ2-5 | TRBV9 | CASSAQGTGLLTETQYF | TGTGCCAGCAGCGCCCAGGGTACGGGACTATTGACAGAGACCCAGTACTTC
- | - | TRBJ2-7 | TRBV30 | CAWTGISYEQYF | TGTGCCTGGACGGGGATCTCCTACGAGCAGTACTTC
- | - | TRBJ2-7 | TRBV4-3 | CASSQDNGPLYEQYF | TGCGCCAGCAGCCAAGACAATGGCCCCCTCTACGAGCAGTACTTC
- | - | TRBJ1-1 | TRBV19 | CASSMWVENTEAFF | TGTGCCAGTAGTATGTGGGTTGAGAACACTGAAGCTTTCTTT
TRBD1 | - | TRBJ2-7 | TRBV19 | CASSIGSGTVRLSYEQYF | TGTGCCAGTAGTATAGGATCCGGGACAGTGCGACTCTCCTACGAGCAGTACTTC
TRBD2 | - | TRBJ2-2 | TRBV28 | CASSLVGLGSGELFF | TGTGCCAGCAGTTTAGTTGGACTAGGATCCGGGGAGCTGTTTTTT
TRBD2 | - | TRBJ2-3 | TRBV2 | CASTLAGITDTQYF | TGTGCCAGCACTCTAGCGGGAATTACAGATACGCAGTATTTT
- | - | TRBJ1-1 | TRBV9 | CASSAQAEAFF | TGTGCCAGCAGCGCCCAAGCTGAAGCTTTCTTT
- | - | TRBJ1-2 | TRBV19 | CASSMGGGGYGYTF | TGTGCCAGTAGTATGGGTGGCGGTGGCTATGGCTACACCTTC
TRBD2 | - | TRBJ2-3 | TRBV4-1 | CASSQEGGGFGDTQYF | TGCGCCAGCAGCCAAGAGGGGGGGGGTTTCGGAGATACGCAGTATTTT
TRBD2 | few | TRBJ2-5 | TRBV6-1 | CASSEADSGYETQYF | TGTGCCAGCAGTGAAGCGGATAGCGGGTATGAGACCCAGTACTTC
TRBD1 | few | TRBJ1-4 | TRBV7-6 | CASSQRQGINEKLFF | TGTGCCAGCAGTCAACGACAGGGAATTAATGAAAAACTGTTTTTT
TRBD2 | - | TRBJ2-7 | TRBV4-2 | CASSQDGTSASYEQYF | TGTGCCAGCAGCCAAGATGGGACTAGCGCCTCCTACGAGCAGTACTTC
TRBD2 | - | TRBJ2-1 | TRBV7-3 | CASSLAGGYNEQFF | TGTGCCAGCAGCTTAGCGGGAGGGTACAATGAGCAGTTCTTC
TRBD1 | - | TRBJ2-3 | TRBV9 | CASSTPGQGVLYGTDTQYF | TGTGCCAGCAGCACGCCGGGACAGGGGGTTCTCTATGGCACAGATACGCAGTATTTT
- | few | TRBJ1-2 | TRBV6-1 | CASSEVTGINYGYTF | TGTGCCAGCAGTGAAGTCACAGGGATTAACTATGGCTACACCTTC
- | - | TRBJ2-5 | TRBV27 | CASSLGASQETQYF | TGTGCCAGCAGTTTGGGGGCCTCCCAAGAGACCCAGTACTTC
- | once | TRBJ2-2 | TRBV9 | CASSGRTDPRTGELFF | TGTGCCAGCAGCGGAAGGACAGACCCGAGAACCGGGGAGCTGTTTTTT
- | few | TRBJ1-3 | TRBV5-4 | CASSFGSGNTIYF | TGTGCCAGCAGCTTCGGCTCTGGAAACACCATATATTTT
TRBD1 | - | TRBJ2-7 | TRBV29-1 | CSVEGEAGQVYEQYF | TGCAGCGTTGAAGGGGAAGCAGGACAGGTATACGAGCAGTACTTC
TRBD1 | - | TRBJ1-1 | TRBV19 | CASTLRGQLEAFF | TGTGCCAGTACCCTAAGGGGACAGCTGGAAGCTTTCTTT
TRBD1 | once | TRBJ2-5 | TRBV2 | CASSEDLDRVETQYF | TGTGCCAGCAGTGAAGACCTCGACAGGGTTGAGACCCAGTACTTC
- | - | TRBJ1-2 | TRBV25-1 | CASSEFTRAGYTF | TGTGCCAGCAGTGAATTCACCAGGGCTGGCTACACCTTC
- | - | TRBJ1-1 | TRBV15 | CATSRGHRDTEAFF | TGTGCCACCAGCAGAGGTCACCGGGACACTGAAGCTTTCTTT
TRBD1 | once | TRBJ1-5 | TRBV19 | CASSVAGGNQPQHF | TGTGCCAGTAGTGTGGCAGGGGGTAATCAGCCCCAGCATTTT
TRBD1 | once | TRBJ1-5 | TRBV5-6 | CASSSTGGRLGFNQPQHF | TGTGCCAGCAGCTCCACAGGGGGCCGGTTGGGGTTTAATCAGCCCCAGCATTTT
TRBD2 | - | TRBJ2-2 | TRBV19 | CASILGTRGTGELFF | TGTGCCAGTATCCTCGGGACTAGGGGGACCGGGGAGCTGTTTTTT
TRBD1 | - | TRBJ2-3 | TRBV5-5 | CASSLGQGLDTQYF | TGTGCCAGCAGCTTAGGACAGGGGCTGGATACGCAGTATTTT
- | - | TRBJ2-5 | TRBV29-1 | CSLGVNSGETQYF | TGCAGCCTTGGCGTAAACTCGGGGGAGACCCAGTACTTC
- | - | TRBJ2-2 | TRBV19 | CASSIANTGELFF | TGTGCCAGTAGTATTGCGAACACCGGGGAGCTGTTTTTT
TRBD1 | - | TRBJ1-5 | TRBV28 | CASQVGDRDQPQHF | TGTGCCAGCCAAGTAGGGGACAGGGATCAGCCCCAGCATTTT
- | once | TRBJ2-2 | TRBV9 | CASSPAVWTPTNTGELFF | TGTGCCAGCAGCCCCGCTGTCTGGACTCCGACGAACACCGGGGAGCTGTTTTTT
- | - | TRBJ2-1 | TRBV7-9 | CASSLERAYNEQFF | TGTGCCAGCAGCTTAGAGCGAGCTTACAATGAGCAGTTCTTC
- | - | TRBJ2-5 | TRBV9 | CASSEAPGETQYF | TGTGCCAGCAGCGAGGCCCCCGGGGAGACCCAGTACTTC
- | - | TRBJ1-5 | TRBV5-6 | CASSFGVLGNQPQHF | TGTGCCAGCAGCTTCGGGGTTCTCGGCAATCAGCCCCAGCATTTT
TRBD1 | - | TRBJ2-7 | TRBV5-5 | CASSFGQGSYEQYF | TGTGCCAGCAGCTTCGGACAGGGCTCCTACGAGCAGTACTTC
TRBD1 | - | TRBJ2-7 | TRBV13 | CASSFGQGEYEQYF | TGTGCCAGCAGCTTTGGACAGGGGGAATACGAGCAGTACTTC
- | once | TRBJ2-7 | TRBV5-4 | CASSQGGSYEQYF | TGTGCCAGCAGCCAAGGGGGGTCCTACGAGCAGTACTTC
- | - | TRBJ2-7 | TRBV5-4 | CASSQDTSYEQYF | TGTGCCAGCAGCCAAGATACCTCCTACGAGCAGTACTTC
- | - | TRBJ2-7 | TRBV7-8 | CASSLGVAGGLYEQYF | TGTGCCAGCAGCTTAGGCGTTGCGGGCGGACTCTACGAGCAGTACTTC
- | - | TRBJ2-3 | TRBV11-1 | CASSLGEGYGGTDTQYF | TGTGCCAGCAGCTTAGGAGAAGGCTATGGGGGCACAGATACGCAGTATTTT
- | - | TRBJ2-7 | TRBV9 | CASSVGDISYEQYF | TGTGCCAGCAGCGTAGGGGACATCTCCTACGAGCAGTACTTC
- | - | TRBJ2-7 | TRBV7-9 | CASSYRDVGSYEQYF | TGTGCCAGCAGCTACCGGGACGTCGGCTCCTACGAGCAGTACTTC
- | - | TRBJ1-1 | TRBV7-6 | CASSSGQNTEAFF | TGTGCCAGCAGCTCGGGCCAGAACACTGAAGCTTTCTTT
- | - | TRBJ2-7 | TRBV5-5 | CASSAEEGAVYEQYF | TGTGCCAGCAGCGCGGAAGAAGGGGCTGTCTACGAGCAGTACTTC
- | many | TRBJ1-1 | TRBV7-9 | CATTLGNTEAFF | TGTGCCACCACTTTGGGGAACACTGAAGCTTTCTTT
TRBD1 | - | TRBJ2-7 | TRBV10-2 | CASSGDRVNEQYF | TGCGCCAGCAGTGGGGACAGGGTCAACGAGCAGTACTTC
- | - | TRBJ2-7 | TRBV28 | CASSPGRVGKLYEQYF | TGTGCCAGCAGCCCAGGTAGAGTGGGGAAACTCTACGAGCAGTACTTC
- | - | TRBJ2-2 | TRBV11-2 | CASSHRDSPVTGELFF | TGTGCCAGCAGCCACCGGGACTCCCCTGTCACCGGGGAGCTGTTTTTT
- | few | TRBJ1-1 | TRBV29-1 | CSVVGGNTEAFF | TGCAGCGTTGTCGGTGGGAACACTGAAGCTTTCTTT
- | - | TRBJ2-7 | TRBV18 | CASSPRGLPLQYF | TGTGCCAGCTCACCACGGGGACTTCCTCTGCAGTACTTC
- | - | TRBJ2-1 | TRBV4-1 | CASSQDPGTNEQFF | TGCGCCAGCAGCCAAGATCCGGGTACCAATGAGCAGTTCTTC
TRBD2 | - | TRBJ2-1 | TRBV2 | CASSEVLGTSGNEQFF | TGTGCCAGCAGTGAAGTATTGGGGACTAGCGGCAATGAGCAGTTCTTC
- | - | TRBJ2-7 | TRBV5-6 | CASSLGGRYEQYF | TGTGCCAGCAGCTTGGGGGGTAGGTACGAGCAGTACTTC